This T cell receptor (beta chain) was captured by sequencing in a study of OX40 agonist ivuxolimab in advanced cancers. Some background on the complete study: Ivuxolimab was an agonistic, fully human IgG2 monoclonal antibody directed against OX40 (CD134), a costimulatory receptor. Intravenous ivuxolimab was administered to patients every 2 weeks at six dose levels: 0.01, 0.1, 0.3, 1.5, 3 and 10 mg/kg. Of the 50 to 55 patients in dose escalation, about 19 had hepatocellular carcinoma, about 15 had melanoma, 9 had renal cell carcinoma and 9 had head and neck cancer. In the dose-escalation cohort, approximately 82% of patients were male, and the mean age was around 65 years with a range of roughly 23 to 90. Patients were allowed to have had prior anti-PD-1, anti-PD-L1 or anti-CTLA-4 therapy, and less than 45% of the dose-escalation patients had previously received checkpoint inhibitors. Partial responses occurred in three dose-escalation patients, of whom one had hepatocellular carcinoma and two had cutaneous melanoma. The purpose of peripheral TCRbeta sequencing was to test whether ivuxolimab changed TCR sequence diversity and led to clonal T-cell expansion. The monotherapy dose-escalation portion (N of about 50 patients) of the phase I ivuxolimab trial is reported in the paper.

Comment on this clone: Its antigen remains unidentified. No clone much larger than this one lies a single base away; base qualities are absent.

What the research found in general, with its limitations: After ivuxolimab, CD8+ T cells had more expanded clones than CD4+ T cells on average. Clonal expansion of both CD4+ and CD8+ blood T cells was observed from baseline to week 6 at doses 0.1 to 3.0 mg/kg. Low levels of normalized T-cell clonal expansion were also seen in some nonresponding patients. In the 0.1-3.0 mg/kg groups, partial responders had among the lowest normalized peripheral clonal expansion, particularly in CD8+ T cells. The antigen specificity of the peripheral T cells that underwent clonal expansion was not determined.

Patients with autoimmune disease history or receiving systemic immunosuppression were excluded from the trial. Peripheral blood for TCR sequencing was drawn from every dose cohort at baseline, at cycle 4 day 1 and at cycle 7 day 1. The samples were taken from a phase I, first-in-human, multicenter, open-label dose-escalation trial of ivuxolimab. Adults with locally advanced or metastatic melanoma, renal cell, hepatocellular, or head and neck squamous cell carcinoma were enrolled in the trial. Before TCR sequencing, CD4+ T cells and CD8+ T cells were sorted from peripheral blood as separate populations. For this chain, trimming is 7 bases at the V end and 3 bases at the J end, and the number of junction bases without a gene match is 6. The CDR3 starts with the cysteine, ends with the phenylalanine, and has 15 residues. Just the 45-base CDR3 DNA is kept, in frame starting at base 1. The germline V gene gives CDR1 as SNHLY and CDR2 as FYNNEI.

Genomic DNA was isolated from the sorted cells so that the TCRbeta CDR3 region could be sequenced. The immunoSEQ Assay was used to sequence the TCRbeta CDR3 regions. TCRdb obtained this table from immuneACCESS and retained in-frame rearrangements with V and J assigned. These tables miss some clones; where compared with another copy, unresolved V genes account for less than half of the shortfall, and the remainder is unexplained. The sample includes fewer than 65,000 clones, with 85% to 90% observed a single time. 5% to 6% of the sample goes to the ten largest clones. The origin of this receptor is an adult with an advanced solid tumor such as melanoma, head and neck, liver or kidney cancer. The sequence joins TRBV2 to TRBJ2-2, with TRBD1 matching 9 junction bases. The sequenced sample was CD4+ or CD8+ T cells sorted from blood, obtained in a trial of the OX40 agonist ivuxolimab. The sequence in DNA is TGTGCCAGCAAGAGACAGGGGGTGTACACCGGGGAGCTGTTTTTT. Translated, it gives CASKRQGVYTGELFF.